Presented here are 25 T cell receptor beta chains from one specimen sequenced in a study of blood T cell repertoires in COVID-19. Only in-frame clones appear in the TCRdb table, and some are missing; sequencing was by immunoSEQ multiplex PCR. The sample comprises 160,000 or so clones, 65% to 90% of which are singletons, and approximately 1.5% rests with the top ten. The sample was peripheral blood. The receptor source for this set is a human donor in a cohort sampled during active COVID-19.

The CDR3 DNA is TGCGCCAGCTCCCGACTAGCGGGAGTCACCGGGGAGCTGTTTTTT. It specifies CASSRLAGVTGELFF. The gene calls are TRBV10-1 and TRBJ2-2; 12 nucleotides match TRBD2. The trim removed 8 bases at V and 4 bases at J, leaving 5 bases unmatched. The germline V gene encodes CDR1 WNHNN and CDR2 SYGVQD (reference sequence). The CDR3 length is 15 residues.

This clone occurred once. The V and J genes are TRBV5-1 and TRBJ1-2; 11 bases align to TRBD1. The V gene's germline CDR1 is SGHRS and CDR2 YFSETQ. The CDR3 spans 16 residues. J gave up 2 bases and V 2 bases, and 5 bases lay outside the gene matches. CDR3 in DNA: TGCGCCAGCAGCTTCGGGGACAGGGGGACCAACTATGGCTACACCTTC. This gives the protein CASSFGDRGTNYGYTF.

V is TRBV28 and J is TRBJ2-4, with D uncertain. In germline, CDR1 is MDHEN, CDR2 SYDVKM. This CDR3 spans 16 amino acids. Trimming took 2 bases from V and 0 from J, leaving 11 bases between them. The CDR3 reads CASSLGSRLAKNIQYF. CDR3 bases: TGTGCCAGCAGTTTAGGTTCACGACTAGCCAAAAACATTCAGTACTTC.

The CDR3, as DNA: TGTGCCAGCAGTTTATGGGACAGGGGCTCCTACGAGCAGTACTTC. Encoded protein: CASSLWDRGSYEQYF. The chain links TRBV28 to TRBJ2-7; 9 positions agree with TRBD1. The length of the CDR3 is 15 residues. Germline V gives CDR1 MDHEN, CDR2 SYDVKM. With 0 bases clipped from V and 0 bases from J, the junction kept 0 bases outside the gene matches.

J is TRBJ2-5 and V is TRBV5-1; 7 nucleotides agree with TRBD2. Per the germline V gene, CDR1 is SGHRS and CDR2 is YFSETQ. V gave up 4 bases and J gave up 5 bases; unmatched junction bases: 8. The CDR3 spans 14 residues. The CDR3 loop is CASSPGGGWETQYF. For the CDR3, the DNA is TGCGCCAGCAGCCCGGGAGGAGGGTGGGAGACCCAGTACTTC.

The chain combines TRBV6-5 with TRBJ1-5; D is unclear. This CDR3 has 15 residues. Trimming shortened V by 4 bases and J by 1 base, and 11 bases separated the two germline ends. Germline V gene lookup returns CDR1 MNHEY and CDR2 SVGAGI. The CDR3 spells CASSSAGLSNQPQHF. As DNA, the CDR3 is TGTGCCAGCAGTTCCGCGGGGTTGAGCAATCAGCCCCAGCATTTT.

The rearrangement joins TRBV7-8 to TRBJ2-5; 9 bases map to TRBD1. The end of the DNA fits TRBJ2-7 better, so the J call may be wrong. The CDR3 covers 14 residues. CDR1 is SGHVS, CDR2 FQNEAQ, per germline. CDR3 nucleotide sequence: TGTGCCAGCAGACCCGACAGGGGGATCGACGAGCAGTACTTC. Protein product: CASRPDRGIDEQYF.

This clone was picked up a small number of times. The CDR3 DNA is TGTGCCAGCAGCTTAGTGGCTAGCGGGGGGGATACGCAGTATTTT. Protein product: CASSLVASGGDTQYF. This chain connects TRBV11-2 to TRBJ2-3, with TRBD2 matching 11 bases. Germline V gives CDR1 SGHAT, CDR2 FQNNGV. J was trimmed by 6 bases and V by 1 base; bases with no gene match: 3. This CDR3 has 15 residues. Supplemented by reference TRBV11-2 and TRBJ2-3, the full variable domain reads EAGVAQSPRYKIIEKRQSVAFWCNPISGHATLYWYQQILGQGPKLLIQFQNNGVVDDSQLPKDRFSAERLKGVDSTLKIQPAKLEDSAVYLCASSLVASGGDTQYFGPGTRLTVL.

The gene calls are TRBV27 and TRBJ1-2; 8 positions match TRBD1. CDR1 is MNHEY, CDR2 SMNVEV, per germline (reference sequence). This CDR3 spans 15 amino acids. V was pared by 5 bases and J by 6 bases, with 11 bases of the junction left unmatched. The CDR3 is CASSPGQGFLHGYTF. In nucleotides, the CDR3 is TGTGCCAGCAGTCCAGGACAGGGTTTTCTTCATGGCTACACCTTC.

The chain employs TRBV7-2 and TRBJ1-3; 7 bases map to TRBD1. The CDR3 runs 14 residues. Unmatched junction bases numbered 3, after V lost 5 bases and J lost 2 bases. Looked up from germline, CDR1 is SGHTA and CDR2 is FQGNSA. CDR3 sequence reads: CASSPGTAGNTIYF. The CDR3 coding sequence is TGTGCCAGCAGCCCCGGGACAGCTGGAAACACCATATATTTT.

This sequence joins TRBV6-1 and TRBJ2-5; 7 nucleotides agree with TRBD1. The trim removed 2 bases at V and 3 bases at J, leaving 6 bases unmatched. The CDR3 runs 15 residues. Germline values: CDR1 MNHNS, CDR2 SASEGT. Written as DNA, the CDR3 is TGTGCCAGCAGTGAAAGGGGACAGAAGAAAGAGACCCAGTACTTC. Its protein is CASSERGQKKETQYF.

The chain links TRBV2 to TRBJ1-6; D unclear. The CDR3 is 17 amino acids. Germline CDR1 is SNHLY and CDR2 is FYNNEI. V lost 3 bases, J lost 0 bases, and 12 bases lay in between. CDR3 sequence reads: CASSERGVGSYNSPLHF. The CDR3 coding sequence is TGTGCCAGCAGTGAGCGGGGTGTGGGCTCCTATAATTCACCCCTCCACTTT.

This clone was seen only once. The chain employs TRBV18 and TRBJ2-7, with 9 bases matching TRBD1. In germline, CDR1 is KGHSH, CDR2 LQKENI. V trimming: 6 bases; J trimming: 0 bases; junction bases outside the gene matches: 6. The CDR3 is 15 amino acids. The CDR3 sequence is CASSLGQGSSYEQYF. In nucleotides, the CDR3 is TGTGCCAGCTCGCTCGGACAGGGGAGCTCCTACGAGCAGTACTTC.

V gene TRBV5-8 combines with J gene TRBJ2-7; maybe TRBD1 (6 bases). This CDR3 has 13 residues. The germline V gene has CDR1 SGHTS and CDR2 YDEGEE. Trimming removed 3 bases from V and 3 bases from J, with 10 bases in between. The CDR3 DNA reads as TGTGCCAGCAGCTCGCTACAGGGCTACGAGCAGTACTTC. Encoded protein: CASSSLQGYEQYF.

The rearrangement links TRBV12-3 or TRBV12-4 to TRBJ1-2; D is ambiguous. The ends were cut back, 3 bases at V and 2 bases at J, with 7 bases in the middle. The CDR3 is 13 residues long. The CDR3 DNA is TGTGCCAGCAGTTTTGTCAGAAACTATGGCTACACCTTC. Translating gives CASSFVRNYGYTF.

The chain links TRBV7-9 to TRBJ2-7; 11 positions match TRBD2. Germline V lookup: CDR1 SEHNR, CDR2 FQNEAQ (reference sequence). The CDR3 extends over 15 amino acids. The V gene end was trimmed by 4 bases and the J gene end by 6 bases; junction bases not matched to a gene: 8. Here the CDR3 reads CASSSLALAGGEQYF. The CDR3 nucleotides read TGTGCCAGCAGCTCCCTAGCGCTAGCGGGAGGCGAGCAGTACTTC.

In regard to this clone: The sample holds other DNA sequences that translate to the same CDR3. The rearrangement uses TRBV19 and TRBJ2-7, with D tentatively TRBD1 (5 bases). V was cut by 3 bases and J by 6 bases, with 15 bases left in between. The CDR3 has 14 amino acids. The germline CDR1 and CDR2 sequences are LNHDA and SQIVND (reference sequence). The CDR3 bases are TGTGCCAGTAGTATCGGGCAGGGTCTGGGCGAGCAGTACTTC. It translates to CASSIGQGLGEQYF. The full variable domain, rest sourced from reference TRBV19 and TRBJ2-7, is DGGITQSPKYLFRKEGQNVTLSCEQNLNHDAMYWYRQDPGQGLRLIYYSQIVNDFQKGDIAEGYSVSREKKESFPLTVTSAQKNPTAFYLCASSIGQGLGEQYFGPGTRLTVT.

The chain recombines TRBV7-8 with TRBJ2-7; a possible D gene is TRBD2 (6 bases). Germline values: CDR1 SGHVS, CDR2 FQNEAQ. CDR3 length: 15 residues. V shed 5 bases and J shed 7 bases, with 21 bases lying between them. The CDR3 nucleotides read TGTGCCAGCAGCCCGCGAGGTAGCGGTTTCCTGGAGCAGTACTTC. It codes for CASSPRGSGFLEQYF.

This rearrangement joins TRBV5-1 to TRBJ2-3; 8 bases map to TRBD2. The CDR3 contains 15 residues. The V segment lost 0 bases and the J segment 1 base; nucleotides outside the gene matches: 1. Germline assignment: CDR1 SGHRS and CDR2 YFSETQ. This CDR3 is CASSLGRGGTDTQYF. As DNA, the CDR3 is TGCGCCAGCAGCTTGGGGCGGGGGGGCACAGATACGCAGTATTTT. Supplemented by reference TRBV5-1 and TRBJ2-3, the full variable domain reads KAGVTQTPRYLIKTRGQQVTLSCSPISGHRSVSWYQQTPGQGLQFLFEYFSETQRNKGNFPGRFSGRQFSNSRSEMNVSTLELGDSALYLCASSLGRGGTDTQYFGPGTRLTVL.

This clone appeared a few times. This rearrangement joins TRBV18 to TRBJ1-1; 7 bases align to TRBD1. The CDR3 is made up of 14 amino acids. Unmatched junction bases numbered 5, after V lost 3 bases and J lost 4 bases. The germline gives CDR1 KGHSH, CDR2 LQKENI. The CDR3 DNA reads TGTGCCAGCTCACCGGGACAGTGGGGCACTGAAGCTTTCTTT. Amino acid sequence: CASSPGQWGTEAFF.

On this clone itself: The junction departs from germline at one end; a sequencing error may be responsible. The chain links TRBV7-8 to TRBJ1-1; 8 bases match TRBD1. There are 13 residues in the CDR3. CDR1 and CDR2 from the germline V gene are SGHVS and FQNEAQ. CDR3: CASSARDRPTAGF. CDR3 DNA sequence: TGTGCCAGCAGTGCACGGGACAGGCCGACCGCGGGCTTT.

The rearrangement links TRBV4-1 to TRBJ1-2; tentatively, D is TRBD1 (6 bases). Germline CDR1 MGHRA, CDR2 YSYEKL. CDR3 length: 13 residues. Trimming pared 1 base from V and 7 bases from J, leaving 10 bases between. The DNA of the CDR3 is TGCGCCAGCAGCCAAGTCGCGGGGGCTGGCTACACCTTC. This encodes CASSQVAGAGYTF.

The rearrangement uses TRBV6-6 and TRBJ1-1; the D is unclear. The CDR3 loop spans 13 amino acids. Deletions cut 7 bases from V and 1 base from J, with 10 bases between. CDR1 is MNHNY, CDR2 SVGAGI, per germline (reference sequence). The CDR3 spells CASTPGWNTEAFF. CDR3 nucleotides: TGTGCCAGCACCCCAGGATGGAACACTGAAGCTTTCTTT.

The chain joins TRBV10-3 to TRBJ1-2, with D unclear. CDR3 length: 13 amino acids. The germline V gene encodes CDR1 ENHRY and CDR2 SYGVKD. The ends were cut back, 3 bases at V and 4 bases at J, with 9 bases in the middle. The CDR3 sequence is CAISDDTPYGYTF. The DNA of the CDR3 is TGTGCCATCAGTGATGACACCCCCTATGGCTACACCTTC.

The chain is built from TRBV4-2 and TRBJ2-7, with TRBD1 matching over 10 bases. CDR3 length: 15 residues. Trimming at V came to 2 bases and at J to 7 bases, leaving 8 bases not matched to a gene. Germline CDR1 is LGHNA and CDR2 is YNFKEQ. CDR3 amino acids: CASSQSPGQGGEQYF. The DNA of the CDR3 is TGTGCCAGCAGCCAATCCCCCGGACAGGGGGGAGAGCAGTACTTC.